This T cell receptor (beta chain) came from a study of cytomegalovirus exposure and HLA in healthy donors. Primers: 60 Vbeta forward and 13 Jbeta reverse. TCRdb keeps only in-frame clones here, not all; method: immunoSEQ multiplex PCR. Of roughly 120,000 clones in the sample, 70% to 85% were seen once. Overall study findings and caveats: The CMV antigen specificity of a few CMV-associated chains was confirmed through in vitro analysis. Roughly uniform depth of sequencing across donors was assumed in presence/absence analyses.

Germline loops: CDR1 GTSNPN, CDR2 SVGIG (reference sequence). The length of the CDR3 is 15 residues. J was trimmed by 1 base and V by 2 bases; bases with no gene match: 7. Turning to this clone: Antigen specificity is unknown.

This rearrangement joins TRBV30 to TRBJ1-1, with 7 bases identical to TRBD1. The source material was PBMCs. This TCR was recovered from a woman aged 45 to 65 in good health and CMV-seropositive. CDR3 protein: CAWSREDRKNTEAFF. DNA of the CDR3: TGTGCCTGGAGTAGGGAGGACAGGAAGAACACTGAAGCTTTCTTT.